The subject of this entry is one T cell receptor beta chain. This record comes from a study of blood T cell repertoires in COVID-19. The CDR3 extends over 18 amino acids. The germline V and J ends were trimmed by 1 base and 8 bases, with 24 bases remaining between them. The table came from immunoSEQ multiplex PCR; TCRdb's copy has only in-frame clones and leaves some out. In the table there are about half a million clones, approximately 89% of which are singletons. The chain combines TRBV23-1 with TRBJ2-1, with a possible D match to TRBD2 (6 bases). TRBV23-1 is placed among ORFs of uncertain function. The sequencing sample was made of peripheral blood. This TCR was sampled from a young man with COVID-19, enrolled during active disease. The CDR3 DNA sequence: TGCGCCAGCAGTCAATGGGAACGAGGAGGGAGAAGCAAGTATGAGCAGTTCTTC. Translated, it gives CASSQWERGGRSKYEQFF.